The clone carrying this T cell receptor (beta chain) was found once. This entry is derived from a study of blood T cell repertoires in COVID-19. Study context: Sites across the United States, Italy and Spain contributed samples from acute and convalescent COVID-19. In each case, the material was cDNA or gDNA derived from T cells, B-cell-depleted T cells, or PBMCs.

V was cut by 1 base and J by 0 bases, with 4 bases left in between. Germline V gene sequence: CDR1 MDHEN, CDR2 SYDVKM. The CDR3 extends over 14 amino acids. Under the authors' procedure: Amplification from reference gene primers served as the basis for estimated nucleated cell counts. Here immunoSEQ multiplex PCR was the method, and the copy in TCRdb shows in-frame clones only, minus some. That table is the source of V, J and clone size, and D and trimming were worked out from the DNA. Among about 98,000 clones listed, 82% were seen once. J is TRBJ1-5 and V is TRBV28; D is unclear. Sequencing was carried out using peripheral blood. This clonotype was sampled from a man older than 75 with acute or convalescent COVID-19. The CDR3 nucleotides read TGTGCCAGCAGTTTATACGGTAGCAATCAGCCCCAGCATTTT. Its translation: CASSLYGSNQPQHF. Based on the CDR3 plus reference TRBV28 and TRBJ1-5, the full variable domain is DVKVTQSSRYLVKRTGEKVFLECVQDMDHENMFWYRQDPGLGLRLIYFSYDVKMKEKGDIPEGYSVSREKKERFSLILESASTNQTSMYLCASSLYGSNQPQHFGDGTRLSIL.